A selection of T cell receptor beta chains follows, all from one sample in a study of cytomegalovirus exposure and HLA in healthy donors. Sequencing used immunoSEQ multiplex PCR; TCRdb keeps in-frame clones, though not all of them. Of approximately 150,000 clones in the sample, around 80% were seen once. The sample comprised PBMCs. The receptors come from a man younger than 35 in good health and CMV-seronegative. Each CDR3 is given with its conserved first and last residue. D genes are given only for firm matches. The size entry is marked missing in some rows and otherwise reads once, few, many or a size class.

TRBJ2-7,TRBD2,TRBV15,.,CATSRDLAGGVYEQYF,TGTGCCACCAGCAGAGATCTAGCGGGAGGTGTCTACGAGCAGTACTTC
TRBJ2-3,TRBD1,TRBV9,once,CASSVGGQGTDTQYF,TGTGCCAGCAGCGTAGGGGGACAGGGAACAGATACGCAGTATTTT
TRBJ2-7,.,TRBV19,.,CAGDGHYEQYF,TGTGCCGGAGACGGTCACTACGAGCAGTACTTC
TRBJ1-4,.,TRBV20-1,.,CSARVREKLFF,TGCAGTGCTAGAGTGCGTGAAAAGCTGTTTTTT
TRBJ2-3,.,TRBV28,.,CASSSPTGWQYF,TGTGCCAGCAGTTCACCGACAGGATGGCAGTATTTT
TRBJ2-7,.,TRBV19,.,CASSKSSVSKAYEQYF,TGTGCCAGTAGCAAGTCATCCGTCTCTAAAGCCTACGAGCAGTACTTC
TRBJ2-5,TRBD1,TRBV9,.,CASSVGTGRPQETQYF,TGTGCCAGCAGCGTAGGGACAGGGCGCCCCCAAGAGACCCAGTACTTC
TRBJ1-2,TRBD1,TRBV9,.,CASRSGTGPYTF,TGTGCCAGCAGGTCCGGGACAGGGCCGTACACCTTC
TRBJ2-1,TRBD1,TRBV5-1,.,CASSIRDRAYNEQFF,TGCGCCAGCAGCATAAGGGACAGGGCCTACAATGAGCAGTTCTTC
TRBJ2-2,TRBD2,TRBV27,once,CASSLRNRGLAGGPNTGELFF,TGTGCCAGCAGTTTACGCAACAGAGGACTAGCGGGAGGGCCGAACACCGGGGAGCTGTTTTTT
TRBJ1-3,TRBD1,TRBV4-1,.,CASSQAGGFGNTIYF,TGCGCCAGCAGCCAGGCAGGGGGCTTCGGAAACACCATATATTTT
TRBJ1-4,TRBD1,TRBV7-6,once,CASSRGQVNEKLFF,TGTGCCAGCAGCCGGGGACAGGTTAATGAAAAACTGTTTTTT
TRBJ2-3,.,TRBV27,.,CASQWTWGTDTQYF,TGTGCCAGCCAGTGGACATGGGGAACAGATACGCAGTATTTT
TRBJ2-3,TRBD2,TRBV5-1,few,CASSLTSGRWKDTQYF,TGCGCCAGCAGCTTGACTAGCGGGAGGTGGAAAGATACGCAGTATTTT
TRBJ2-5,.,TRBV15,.,CATSRERSRGWQETQYF,TGTGCCACCAGCAGAGAGAGGTCTCGGGGTTGGCAAGAGACCCAGTACTTC
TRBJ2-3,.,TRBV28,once,CASSLREHGTDTQYF,TGTGCCAGCAGTTTAAGGGAGCACGGCACAGATACGCAGTATTTT
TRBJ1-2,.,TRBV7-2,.,CASSPRVNYGYTF,TGTGCCAGCAGCCCCAGGGTCAACTATGGCTACACCTTC
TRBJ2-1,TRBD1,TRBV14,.,CASSQRGQGALNEQFF,TGTGCCAGCAGCCAACGCGGACAGGGGGCGCTTAATGAGCAGTTCTTC
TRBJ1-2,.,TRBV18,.,CASSPGQGSYGYTF,TGTGCCAGCTCACCAGGGCAGGGCAGCTATGGCTACACCTTC
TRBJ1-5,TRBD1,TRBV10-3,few,CAISVDRDTQPQHF,TGTGCCATCAGTGTCGACAGGGATACTCAGCCCCAGCATTTT
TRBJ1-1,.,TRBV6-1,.,CASSEVRAFF,TGTGCCAGCAGTGAAGTGAGGGCTTTCTTT
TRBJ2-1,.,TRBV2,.,CASSEGNQQFF,TGTGCCAGCAGTGAGGGCAATCAACAGTTCTTC
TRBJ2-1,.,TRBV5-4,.,CASSAGFVGGSYNEQFF,TGTGCCAGCAGCGCGGGGTTCGTTGGAGGGTCCTACAATGAGCAGTTCTTC
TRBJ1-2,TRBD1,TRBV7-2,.,CASSPTGTGTDGYTF,TGTGCCAGCAGCCCTACCGGGACAGGGACCGATGGCTACACCTTC
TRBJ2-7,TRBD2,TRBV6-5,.,CASRRKSGRAYEQYF,TGTGCCAGCAGGCGAAAAAGCGGGAGAGCTTACGAGCAGTACTTC
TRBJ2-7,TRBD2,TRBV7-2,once,CASSTRTSFEQYF,TGTGCCAGCAGCACGCGGACTAGCTTCGAGCAGTACTTC
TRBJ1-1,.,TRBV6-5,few,CASSWGLNTEAFF,TGTGCCAGCAGTTGGGGGCTGAACACTGAAGCTTTCTTT
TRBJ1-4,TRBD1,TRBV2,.,CASIGTVTTNEKLFF,TGTGCCAGCATAGGGACAGTCACAACTAATGAAAAACTGTTTTTT
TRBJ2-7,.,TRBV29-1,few,CSVVHSSYEQYF,TGCAGCGTTGTGCACTCCTCCTACGAGCAGTACTTC
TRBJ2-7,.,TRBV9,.,CASSVVSRGTDEQYF,TGTGCCAGCAGCGTAGTGTCCAGGGGTACAGACGAGCAGTACTTC
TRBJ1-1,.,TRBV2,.,CASSEYRRTDTEAFF,TGTGCCAGCAGTGAATATCGGAGAACTGACACTGAAGCTTTCTTT
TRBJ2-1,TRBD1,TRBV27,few,CASSAPRQGRNEQFF,TGTGCCAGCAGTGCGCCGAGACAGGGGAGGAATGAGCAGTTCTTC
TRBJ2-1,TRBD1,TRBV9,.,CASSVRDSSYNEQFF,TGTGCCAGCAGCGTCCGGGACAGCTCCTACAATGAGCAGTTCTTC
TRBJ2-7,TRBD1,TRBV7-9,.,CASSFTGTGSPHEQYF,TGTGCCAGCAGCTTTACCGGGACAGGGTCTCCCCACGAGCAGTACTTC
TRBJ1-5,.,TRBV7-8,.,CASSPDTYQPQHF,TGTGCCAGCAGCCCGGACACCTATCAGCCCCAGCATTTT
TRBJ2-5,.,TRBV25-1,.,CASRATEETQYF,TGTGCCAGCAGAGCGACAGAAGAGACCCAGTACTTC